This T cell receptor (beta chain) was sequenced in a study of T cell repertoires in cytomegalovirus infection. Overall study: It can be stated that public TCR beta signatures indicated CMV infection as well as a matching HLA type.

Germline CDR1 is MDHEN and CDR2 is SYDVKM. With 1 base removed from V and 0 bases from J, the gap between germline ends came to 15 bases. The CDR3 extends over 17 amino acids. Findings and caveats of the study: HLA-C-restricted TCR beta clonotypes specific for CMV led the ex vivo response. Using cumulative public TCR beta family frequency, the authors identified those who carried CMV together with the relevant HLA.

TCRdb called the reads again in MiXCR, with one record for every CDR3 protein. The sample includes about 74,000 distinct CDR3 sequences, around 28% of them seen just once. As regards this clonotype: Its cognate antigen is unknown.

This TCR came from a human donor in good health (CMV status not recorded). Some clones in this sample may be carry-over from other donors' samples. The V gene is TRBV28, the J gene TRBJ1-2; no definite D call. The source was CD8+ T cells from cultured PBMCs, collected from culture after CMV antigen stimulation. The CDR3 bases are TGTGCCAGCAGTTTATTAGCCAGTTCCGAAGCTAACTATGGCTACACCTTC. It codes for CASSLLASSEANYGYTF.